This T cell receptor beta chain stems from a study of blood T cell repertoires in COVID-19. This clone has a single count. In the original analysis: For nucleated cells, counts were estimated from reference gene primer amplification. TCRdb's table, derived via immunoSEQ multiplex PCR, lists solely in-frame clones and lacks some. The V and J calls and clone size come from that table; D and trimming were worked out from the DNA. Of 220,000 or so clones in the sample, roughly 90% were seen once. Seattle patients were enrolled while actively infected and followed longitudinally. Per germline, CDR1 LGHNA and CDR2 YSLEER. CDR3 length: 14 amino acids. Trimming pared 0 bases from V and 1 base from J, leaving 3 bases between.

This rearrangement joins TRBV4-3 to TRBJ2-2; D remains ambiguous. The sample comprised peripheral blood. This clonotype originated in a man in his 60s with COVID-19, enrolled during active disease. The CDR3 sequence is CASSQDGNTGELFF. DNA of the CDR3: TGCGCCAGCAGCCAAGACGGGAACACCGGGGAGCTGTTTTTT.